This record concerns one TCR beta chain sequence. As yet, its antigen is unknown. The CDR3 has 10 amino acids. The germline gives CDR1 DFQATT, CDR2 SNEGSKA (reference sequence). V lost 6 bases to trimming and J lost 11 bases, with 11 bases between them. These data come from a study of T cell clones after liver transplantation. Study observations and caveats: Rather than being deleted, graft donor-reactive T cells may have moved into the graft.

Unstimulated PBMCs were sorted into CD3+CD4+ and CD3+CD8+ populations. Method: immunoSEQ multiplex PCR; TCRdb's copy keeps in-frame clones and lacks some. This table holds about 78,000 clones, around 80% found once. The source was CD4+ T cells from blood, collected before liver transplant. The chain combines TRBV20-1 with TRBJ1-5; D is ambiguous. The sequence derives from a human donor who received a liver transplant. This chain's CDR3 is CSAPLGAQHF. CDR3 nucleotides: TGCAGTGCCCCACTAGGAGCCCAGCATTTT.